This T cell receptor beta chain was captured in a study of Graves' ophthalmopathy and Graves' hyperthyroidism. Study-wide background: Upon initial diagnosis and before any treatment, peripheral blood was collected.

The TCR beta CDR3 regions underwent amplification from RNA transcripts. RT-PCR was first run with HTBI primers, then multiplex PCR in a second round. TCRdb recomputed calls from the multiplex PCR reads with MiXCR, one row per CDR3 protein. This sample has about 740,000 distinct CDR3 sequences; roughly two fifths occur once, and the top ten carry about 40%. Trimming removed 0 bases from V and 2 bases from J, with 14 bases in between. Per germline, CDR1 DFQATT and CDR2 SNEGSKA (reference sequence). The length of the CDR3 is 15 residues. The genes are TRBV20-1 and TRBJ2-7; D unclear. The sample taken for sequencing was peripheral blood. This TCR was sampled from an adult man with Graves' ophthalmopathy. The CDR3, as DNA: TGCAGTGCTAGAGATCCGAGTACCACAGCCTACGAGCAGTACGTC. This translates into CSARDPSTTAYEQYV.